The 10 T cell receptor beta chains reported below all come from one sample, sequenced in a study of molecular identifiers for immune sequencing clone quantification. TCRdb reprocessed the PCR reads with MiXCR, giving one entry per CDR3 protein. The data show under 650,000 distinct CDR3 sequences, 20% seen once. The source material was naive CD8+ T cells from blood, with Jurkat cell RNA spiked in. Subset of the sample: FACS-sorted CD8+CD4-CCR7+CD45RA+ naive T cells. These receptors came from a human donor in good health. Some libraries in this study had Jurkat cell RNA spiked in.

At least ten counts were recorded for this clonotype. The chain couples TRBV28 to TRBJ2-7; D uncertain. Germline lookup yields CDR1 MDHEN and CDR2 SYDVKM. The CDR3 totals 12 residues. V lost 0 bases, J lost 6 bases, and 6 bases lay in between. The CDR3 coding sequence is TGTGCCAGCAGTTTATGGGGTTCCGAGCAGTACTTC. This gives the protein CASSLWGSEQYF.

Points on this clonotype: A much larger clone sits a single nucleotide away, making a read error possible. V gene TRBV7-9 combines with J gene TRBJ2-3; 7 nucleotides agree with TRBD2. The germline V gene encodes CDR1 SEHNR and CDR2 FQNEAQ (reference sequence). This CDR3 has 16 residues. Trimming cost V 5 bases and J 2 bases; bases outside gene matches: 10. The CDR3, as DNA: TGTGCCAGCAGCGGCCAGGCTAGCGGATACACAGATACGCAGTATTTT. It yields the protein CASSGQASGYTDTQYF.

This chain links TRBV30 with TRBJ1-4; D gene ambiguous. The germline V gene encodes CDR1 GTSNPN and CDR2 SVGIG (reference sequence). Trimming took 5 bases from V and 0 from J, leaving 13 bases between them. The CDR3 totals 15 residues. CDR3: CAWGTDGATNEKLFF. CDR3 bases: TGTGCCTGGGGAACCGACGGTGCAACTAATGAAAAACTGTTTTTT.

This clonotype was detected ten times or more. The genes are TRBV6-5 and TRBJ2-2; D gene ambiguous. The CDR3 loop spans 12 amino acids. The V end lost 5 bases, the J end lost 3 bases, and 4 bases lay between the germline ends. From germline, CDR1 is MNHEY and CDR2 SVGAGI. The DNA for the CDR3 is TGTGCCAGCAGTGACTACACCGGGGAGCTGTTTTTT. Protein product: CASSDYTGELFF.

Written as DNA, the CDR3 is TGCAGTGCTAGGGGGGGGTTGACTAGCGGTAGCACAGATACGCAGTATTTT. Translation gives CSARGGLTSGSTDTQYF. This sequence joins TRBV20-1 and TRBJ2-3; 9 nucleotides agree with TRBD2. CDR1 DFQATT and CDR2 SNEGSKA come from the germline V gene (reference sequence). With V trimmed by 3 bases and J by 0 bases, 10 bases remained unmatched. The CDR3 loop spans 17 amino acids.

The chain is built from TRBV13 and TRBJ2-7; 9 bases fit TRBD2. Germline CDR1 and CDR2: PRHDT and FYEKMQ (reference sequence). The V segment lost 4 bases and the J segment 3 bases; nucleotides outside the gene matches: 4. This CDR3 contains 14 residues. As DNA, the CDR3 is TGTGCCAGCAGCTCCGGGACTAGCTTCTACGAGCAGTACTTC. Translating gives CASSSGTSFYEQYF.

The rearrangement uses TRBV20-1 and TRBJ2-2, with D possibly matching TRBD1 (5 bases). This CDR3 spans 13 amino acids. CDR1 and CDR2 from the germline V gene are DFQATT and SNEGSKA (reference sequence). V was trimmed by 5 bases and J by 0 bases, leaving 7 bases between them. Here the CDR3 DNA reads TGCAGTGCTGGGGCAGCGAACACCGGGGAGCTGTTTTTT. Translation gives CSAGAANTGELFF.

This clonotype was recorded many times. The chain employs TRBV28 and TRBJ2-1; D is ambiguous. The CDR3 is 14 residues long. From germline, CDR1 is MDHEN and CDR2 SYDVKM. The V and J ends lost 1 base and 5 bases respectively, with 9 bases between them. CDR3 sequence: CASSLSRWDNEQFF. In DNA, the CDR3 is TGTGCCAGCAGTTTATCCCGTTGGGACAATGAGCAGTTCTTC.

This clonotype was seen many times. The chain uses TRBV29-1 and TRBJ2-5; D is perhaps TRBD2 (6 bases). Trimming removed 2 bases at V and 1 base at J, with 14 bases between. CDR3 length: 15 residues. Per germline, CDR1 SQVTM and CDR2 ANQGSEA. For the CDR3, the DNA is TGCAGCGTTGAATTGGGGGGATGGACCCAAGAGACCCAGTACTTC. Encoded protein: CSVELGGWTQETQYF.

This chain joins TRBV6-1 and TRBJ2-7; possible D gene TRBD2, 6 bases. Trimming pared 1 base from V and 2 bases from J, leaving 12 bases between. CDR3 size: 15 residues. Germline CDR1 MNHNS, CDR2 SASEGT. As DNA, the CDR3 is TGTGCCAGCAGTGAAGGCACTAGCAGCCCCTACGAGCAGTACTTC. Translation gives CASSEGTSSPYEQYF.